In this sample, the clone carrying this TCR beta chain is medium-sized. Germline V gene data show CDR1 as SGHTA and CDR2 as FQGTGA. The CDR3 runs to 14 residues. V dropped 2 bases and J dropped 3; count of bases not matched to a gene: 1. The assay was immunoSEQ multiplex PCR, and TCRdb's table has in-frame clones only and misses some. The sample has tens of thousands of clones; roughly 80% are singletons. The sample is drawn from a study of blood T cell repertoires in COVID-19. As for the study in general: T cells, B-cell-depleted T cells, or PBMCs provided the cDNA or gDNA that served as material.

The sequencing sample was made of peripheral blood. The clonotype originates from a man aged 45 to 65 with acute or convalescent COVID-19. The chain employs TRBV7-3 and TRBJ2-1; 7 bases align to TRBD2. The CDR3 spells CASSLGGGYNEQFF. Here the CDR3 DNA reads TGTGCCAGCAGCTTAGGCGGGGGCTACAATGAGCAGTTCTTC.